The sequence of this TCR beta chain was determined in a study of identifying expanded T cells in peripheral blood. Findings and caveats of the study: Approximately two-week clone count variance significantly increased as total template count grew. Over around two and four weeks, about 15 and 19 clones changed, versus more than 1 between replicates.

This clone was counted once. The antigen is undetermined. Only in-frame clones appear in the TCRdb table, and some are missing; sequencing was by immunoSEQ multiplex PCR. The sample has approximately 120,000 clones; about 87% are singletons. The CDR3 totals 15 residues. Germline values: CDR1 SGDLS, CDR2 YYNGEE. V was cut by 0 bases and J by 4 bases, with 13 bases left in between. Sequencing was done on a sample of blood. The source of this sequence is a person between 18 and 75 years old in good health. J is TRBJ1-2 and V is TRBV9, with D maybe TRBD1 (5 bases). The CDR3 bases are TGTGCCAGCAGCGTAGAGGCGGGCAGGGCCTATGGCTACACCTTC. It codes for CASSVEAGRAYGYTF.